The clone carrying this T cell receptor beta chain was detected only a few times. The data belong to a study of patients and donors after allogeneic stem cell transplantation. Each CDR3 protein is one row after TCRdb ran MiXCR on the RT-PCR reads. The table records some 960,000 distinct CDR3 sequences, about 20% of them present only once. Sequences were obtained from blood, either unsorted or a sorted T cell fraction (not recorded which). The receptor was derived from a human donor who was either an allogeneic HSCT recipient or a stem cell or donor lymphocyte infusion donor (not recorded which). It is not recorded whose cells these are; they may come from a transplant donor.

This CDR3 is CASNYATSGRHEQYF. The CDR3 nucleotides read TGTGCCAGCAATTACGCGACTAGCGGGAGACACGAGCAGTACTTC. The V gene is TRBV28, the J gene TRBJ2-7; the match to TRBD2 covers 12 bases. The CDR3 covers 15 residues. Germline V gene data show CDR1 as MDHEN and CDR2 as SYDVKM. J lost 5 bases, V lost 7 bases, and 9 bases had no gene match.